These 21 T cell receptor beta chains originate from one sample sequenced in a study of T cells in Graves' hyperthyroidism and ophthalmopathy. TCR beta CDR3 regions were amplified from RNA transcripts. The HTBI primer set served for first-round RT-PCR of the TCR CDR3. TCRdb ran MiXCR on the multiplex PCR reads and lists one entry per CDR3 protein. The table records about 200,000 distinct CDR3 sequences, around 16% of them present only once. Material for sequencing was blood. The receptor set was obtained from a woman in her fifties or sixties with Graves' hyperthyroidism.

This clonotype was seen many times. The V and J genes are TRBV2 and TRBJ2-1; D possibly corresponds to TRBD2 (7 bases). Germline V lookup: CDR1 SNHLY, CDR2 FYNNEI. The CDR3 is 16 amino acids. V lost 0 bases and J 8 bases, leaving 17 bases between the germline ends. CDR3 sequence (DNA): TGTGCCAGCAGTGAAGCGCTTCTTGGGGGGGCAGATGAGCAGTTCTTC. It is translated as CASSEALLGGADEQFF.

In its sample, this clonotype was seen a few times. The chain recombines TRBV12-5 with TRBJ1-1; 12 positions match TRBD1. This CDR3 has 16 residues. The germline gives CDR1 LGHNT, CDR2 FRNRAP. V dropped 6 bases and J dropped 3; count of bases not matched to a gene: 8. The CDR3: CASGAGTGGLDTEAFF. In DNA form, the CDR3 reads TGTGCTAGTGGGGCCGGGACAGGGGGCCTGGACACTGAAGCTTTCTTT.

This clonotype was recorded at least ten times. V is TRBV5-1 and J is TRBJ2-5, with a possible D match to TRBD1 (6 bases). In germline, CDR1 is SGHRS, CDR2 YFSETQ. The CDR3 has 13 amino acids. Between the trimmed V and J ends, which lost 4 bases and 2 bases, there was a span of 9 bases. The CDR3: CASSIQGQETQYF. In nucleotides, the CDR3 is TGCGCCAGCAGCATTCAGGGGCAAGAGACCCAGTACTTC. The entire variable domain, with the rest obtained from reference TRBV5-1 and TRBJ2-5, is as follows: KAGVTQTPRYLIKTRGQQVTLSCSPISGHRSVSWYQQTPGQGLQFLFEYFSETQRNKGNFPGRFSGRQFSNSRSEMNVSTLELGDSALYLCASSIQGQETQYFGPGTRLLVL.

Ten or more counts support this clonotype. This chain joins TRBV5-1 and TRBJ2-1, with D tentatively TRBD1 or TRBD2 (5 bases each). Trimming took off 4 bases at V and 13 bases at J, with 15 bases between the two ends. Germline V gene lookup returns CDR1 SGHRS and CDR2 YFSETQ. The CDR3 runs to 12 residues. In DNA form, the CDR3 reads TGCGCCAGCAGCCCGGGACGTACACCTCAGTTCTTC. It encodes CASSPGRTPQFF.

This clonotype was detected ten times or more. The gene calls are TRBV11-2 and TRBJ1-5; D unresolved. CDR1 SGHAT and CDR2 FQNNGV come from the germline V gene. CDR3 length: 15 amino acids. V lost 0 bases, J lost 4 bases, and 10 bases lay in between. The CDR3: CASSLEGQTNQPQHF. In nucleotides, the CDR3 is TGTGCCAGCAGCTTAGAAGGCCAGACTAATCAGCCCCAGCATTTT.

This clonotype was detected many times. The V call is TRBV20-1, the J call TRBJ2-1, with D maybe TRBD2 (5 bases). The germline V gene has CDR1 DFQATT and CDR2 SNEGSKA (reference sequence). Deletions cut 6 bases from V and 9 bases from J, with 12 bases between. The CDR3 has 11 residues. The CDR3 protein is CSATREIEQFF. CDR3 DNA: TGCAGTGCCACAAGGGAGATTGAGCAGTTCTTC.

This clonotype was picked up one time. A much larger clone differs by one base, so this may be a read error. V is TRBV30 and J is TRBJ1-2; a possible D gene is TRBD1 (5 bases). Germline CDR1 GTSNPN, CDR2 SVGIG (reference sequence). The CDR3 is 14 residues long. The CDR3 reads CAWSQGATINGYAF. The CDR3 region has the DNA TGTGCCTGGAGTCAAGGGGCGACAATCAATGGCTACGCCTTC.

At least ten counts were recorded for this clonotype. The chain uses TRBV2 and TRBJ2-7; D is ambiguous. V lost 6 bases and J lost 3, with 15 bases in between. There are 14 residues in the CDR3. Germline lookup yields CDR1 SNHLY and CDR2 FYNNEI. CDR3 DNA: TGTGCCAGCAGATTTAGTAGTGGGTACTACGAGCAGTACTTC. This encodes CASRFSSGYYEQYF.

This clonotype is labeled medium-sized. The rearrangement uses TRBV11-2 and TRBJ1-1; tentative D call: TRBD1 (5 bases). CDR1 and CDR2 (germline): SGHAT, FQNNGV. CDR3 length equals 13 residues. Between the trimmed V and J ends, which lost 5 bases and 10 bases, there was a span of 17 bases. The CDR3 is CASSPRDREGAFF. The CDR3 bases are TGTGCCAGCAGCCCCCGGGACCGCGAGGGAGCTTTCTTT.

The sample holds many counts of this clonotype. The gene calls are TRBV7-2 and TRBJ2-7, with D possibly being TRBD1 (6 bases). Trimming stripped 6 bases from V and 0 bases from J, with 15 bases between. The CDR3 is 15 amino acids. The germline CDR1 and CDR2 sequences are SGHTA and FQGNSA. The CDR3 DNA sequence: TGTGCCAGCAGTTTACCAGGGGCCCTCTCCTACGAGCAGTACTTC. It translates to CASSLPGALSYEQYF.

This clonotype was observed many times. J is TRBJ1-2 and V is TRBV7-3, with 8 bases aligning to TRBD1. From germline, CDR1 is SGHTA and CDR2 FQGTGA. V gave up 5 bases and J gave up 6 bases; unmatched junction bases: 14. The CDR3 loop spans 16 amino acids. CDR3 loop: CASSKTTGAAWDGYTF. In DNA, the CDR3 is TGTGCCAGCAGCAAAACGACAGGGGCGGCCTGGGATGGCTACACCTTC.

The table lists this clonotype with a few counts. The chain recombines TRBV5-6 with TRBJ2-5, with no clear D. Germline V gives CDR1 SGHDT, CDR2 YYEEEE. V lost 1 base and J 1 base, leaving 8 bases between the germline ends. This CDR3 is 14 amino acids long. CDR3 loop: CASSLSIFQETQYF. As DNA, the CDR3 is TGTGCCAGCAGCTTGAGTATCTTCCAAGAGACCCAGTACTTC.

In its sample, this clonotype ranks as medium-sized. The chain carries TRBV6-5 and TRBJ2-5; 9 bases match TRBD2. Germline V gives CDR1 MNHEY, CDR2 SVGAGI. The CDR3 sequence is 17 residues long. V dropped 0 bases and J dropped 9; count of bases not matched to a gene: 14. DNA of the CDR3: TGTGCCAGCAGTTACTCCGGAGCTAGCGGGGTCGGGTGGTCCCAGTACTTC. This codes for CASSYSGASGVGWSQYF.

The rearrangement uses TRBV6-2 or TRBV6-3 and TRBJ2-7; 8 bases map to TRBD2. Germline V lookup: CDR1 MNHEY, CDR2 SVGEGT. This CDR3 region has 13 residues. J lost 3 bases, V lost 8 bases, and 6 bases had no gene match. CDR3 region: CASSGRDLYEQYF. In DNA, the CDR3 is TGTGCCAGCTCCGGGAGGGACCTCTACGAGCAGTACTTC.

Many counts were recorded for this clonotype. The rearrangement uses TRBV30 and TRBJ1-1; tentative D call: TRBD1 (6 bases). Germline lookup yields CDR1 GTSNPN and CDR2 SVGIG (reference sequence). CDR3 length equals 13 residues. V was shortened by 2 bases and J by 1 base, with 8 bases between the two germline ends. The CDR3 coding sequence is TGTGCCTGGAGTCCGGGACAGAACACTGAAGCTTTCTTT. This translates into CAWSPGQNTEAFF. The complete variable domain, with remaining parts taken from reference TRBV30 and TRBJ1-1, reads SQTIHQWPATLVQPVGSPLSLECTVEGTSNPNLYWYRQAAGRGLQLLFYSVGIGQISSEVPQNLSASRPQDRQFILSSKKLLLSDSGFYLCAWSPGQNTEAFFGQGTRLTVV.

About this clonotype: A much larger clone is a single base away; this may be a read error. The chain uses TRBV29-1 and TRBJ1-1; perhaps TRBD1 as D (6 bases). With 4 bases removed from V and 4 bases from J, the gap between germline ends came to 13 bases. The CDR3 consists of 13 residues. Germline CDR1 is SQVTM and CDR2 is ANQGSEA. CDR3 DNA: TGCAGCGTTGTCATAGGGGGTGGCACTGAAGCTTTCTTT. Its protein product is CSVVIGGGTEAFF. Full variable domain (remainder filled in from reference TRBV29-1 and TRBJ1-1): SAVISQKPSRDICQRGTSLTIQCQVDSQVTMMFWYRQQPGQSLTLIATANQGSEATYESGFVIDKFPISRPNLTFSTLTVSNMSPEDSSIYLCSVVIGGGTEAFFGQGTRLTVV.

This clonotype was detected ten times or more. This chain connects TRBV12-3 or TRBV12-4 to TRBJ2-7, with 9 bases that match TRBD1. The CDR3 is made up of 14 amino acids. The V and J ends lost 2 bases and 5 bases, in that order; junction bases with no gene match: 4. CDR3 nucleotides: TGTGCCAGCAGTTTACGGGACAGGGACCACGAGCAGTACTTC. Translated: CASSLRDRDHEQYF.

This clonotype was seen only a few times. The chain carries TRBV6-1 and TRBJ2-2; maybe TRBD2 (6 bases). CDR1 and CDR2 from the germline V gene are MNHNS and SASEGT. V was shortened by 10 bases and J by 1 base, with 7 bases between the two germline ends. The CDR3 has 12 amino acids. As DNA, the CDR3 is TGTGCCACCGGGAGGAACACCGGGGAGCTGTTTTTT. Translation gives CATGRNTGELFF.

The table lists this clonotype with many counts. The J gene is TRBJ1-4, the V gene TRBV6-1; D is ambiguous. The CDR3 has 18 residues. The germline CDR1 and CDR2 sequences are MNHNS and SASEGT. V was clipped by 4 bases and J by 2 bases, with 20 bases between them. The CDR3 DNA follows: TGTGCCAGCAGTGGACTGGGCGCAGCGCAGGCCACTAATGAAAAACTGTTTTTT. Translation: CASSGLGAAQATNEKLFF.

This clonotype was seen at least ten times. The rearrangement joins TRBV28 to TRBJ2-5; 7 nucleotides align to TRBD1. This CDR3 is built from 13 residues. Germline V gene lookup returns CDR1 MDHEN and CDR2 SYDVKM. J was trimmed by 5 bases and V by 6 bases; bases with no gene match: 6. The CDR3 DNA reads as TGTGCCAGCAGGTGGGACAGCCTGGAGACCCAGTACTTC. This sequence encodes CASRWDSLETQYF.

This clonotype appeared a few times. This chain connects TRBV20-1 to TRBJ2-5, with a tentative D call TRBD2 (6 bases). Germline CDR1 reads DFQATT; CDR2 reads SNEGSKA (reference sequence). Trimming removed 3 bases from V and 2 bases from J, with 13 bases in between. The CDR3 sequence is 14 residues long. CDR3 residues: CSASRLGTQETQYF. The DNA for the CDR3 is TGCAGTGCTAGCCGTTTGGGGACTCAAGAGACCCAGTACTTC.